Presented here are 8 T cell receptor beta chains from one specimen sequenced in a study of blood T cells in healthy people across ages. A sample-barcoded 5' primer and a J-beta primer mix were used in a second PCR of roughly 7 to 11 cycles. TCRdb re-analysed the 5' RACE reads in MiXCR, keeping a single row per CDR3 protein. Here the sample spans hundreds of thousands of distinct CDR3 sequences, around 48% being singletons. Material for sequencing was blood. These receptors were obtained from a woman aged 60-75 years in good health.

Only a few counts were recorded for this clonotype. This chain connects TRBV4-1 to TRBJ2-1; 12 bases align to TRBD2. Germline trimming cut 6 bases from V and 8 bases from J; bases unmatched to any gene: 5. CDR1 MGHRA and CDR2 YSYEKL come from the germline V gene. The CDR3 sequence is 14 residues long. DNA for the CDR3: TGCGCCAGCAGGCTAGCGGGAGGGTCGTATGAGCAGTTCTTC. It is translated as CASRLAGGSYEQFF.

To note about this clonotype: At one end, the junction sequence differs from germline, possibly due to a read error. This chain connects TRBV30 to TRBJ1-5; D gene unclear. Germline values: CDR1 GTSNPN, CDR2 SVGIG (reference sequence). The CDR3 runs 13 residues. This chain's CDR3 is CAWSNQGNQPQHF. The CDR3, as DNA: TGTGCTTGGAGTAACCAGGGCAATCAGCCCCAGCATTTT.

This clonotype was detected a few times. The V and J genes are TRBV4-3 and TRBJ2-3, with D tentatively TRBD1 or TRBD2 (5 bases each). Germline CDR1 and CDR2: LGHNA and YSLEER. Trimming took 1 base from V and 3 from J, leaving 8 bases between them. The CDR3 contains 14 residues. CDR3 coding DNA: TGCGCCAGCAGCCAAGTCGGGGCGACAGATACGCAGTATTTT. It translates to CASSQVGATDTQYF.

The V and J genes are TRBV20-1 and TRBJ1-5; D gene ambiguous. Trimming pared 3 bases from V and 6 bases from J, leaving 9 bases between. The CDR3 sequence is 12 residues long. Germline V gene data show CDR1 as DFQATT and CDR2 as SNEGSKA (reference sequence). CDR3 DNA sequence: TGCAGTGCTAGCGCCCGCGGTCAGCCCCAGCATTTT. It specifies CSASARGQPQHF.

The chain couples TRBV5-1 to TRBJ1-2, with D perhaps TRBD1 (5 bases). The CDR3 runs to 14 residues. Trimming took off 0 bases at V and 4 bases at J, with 10 bases between the two ends. Germline CDR1 SGHRS, CDR2 YFSETQ. CDR3: CASSLELGAYGYTF. The CDR3, as DNA: TGCGCCAGCAGCTTGGAGTTAGGGGCCTATGGCTACACCTTC.

This clonotype was detected only a few times. The chain uses TRBV25-1 and TRBJ2-1, with D unresolved. CDR3 length: 11 residues. Trimming pared 9 bases from V and 6 bases from J, leaving 9 bases between. CDR1 is MGHDK and CDR2 is SYGVNS in the germline V gene. The DNA for the CDR3 is TGTGCCAGTGGATCGAGCAATGAGCAGTTCTTC. Translating it yields CASGSSNEQFF. Drawing the rest from reference TRBV25-1 and TRBJ2-1, the complete variable domain is EADIYQTPRYLVIGTGKKITLECSQTMGHDKMYWYQQDPGMELHLIHYSYGVNSTEKGDLSSESTVSRIRTEHFPLTLESARPSHTSQYLCASGSSNEQFFGPGTRLTVL.

This clonotype was seen only a few times. J is TRBJ1-4 and V is TRBV7-3; D may be TRBD1 (5 bases). Germline values: CDR1 SGHTA, CDR2 FQGTGA. The CDR3 runs to 14 residues. With 1 base removed from V and 6 bases from J, the gap between germline ends came to 9 bases. The CDR3: CASSLRGGDEKLFF. CDR3 DNA: TGTGCCAGCAGCTTAAGGGGAGGGGATGAAAAACTGTTTTTT. The entire variable domain, with the rest obtained from reference TRBV7-3 and TRBJ1-4, is as follows: GAGVSQTPSNKVTEKGKYVELRCDPISGHTALYWYRQSLGQGPEFLIYFQGTGAADDSGLPNDRFFAVRPEGSVSTLKIQRTERGDSAVYLCASSLRGGDEKLFFGSGTQLSVL.

This clonotype was found a few times. The rearrangement joins TRBV28 to TRBJ2-7; possibly TRBD1 or TRBD2 for D (5 bases each). Judging by the DNA end, TRBJ2-5 fits better; the J call may be wrong. Germline V gene data show CDR1 as MDHEN and CDR2 as SYDVKM. The CDR3 covers 14 residues. The CDR3 DNA reads as TGTGCCAGCAGTTCACCGGGACCAGGTGGGACCCAGTACTTC. Its protein is CASSSPGPGGTQYF.